The clone carrying this T cell receptor beta chain was seen ten or more times. Its antigen remains unidentified. Time point specified: sample taken at primary tumor resection. The data were obtained in a study of spatial heterogeneity in lung cancer. Broader study findings: Counts of expanded alpha and beta TCRs within tumors tracked the tumor nonsynonymous mutation count.

TCRdb fed the 5' RACE reads into MiXCR, producing one record per CDR3 protein. The top ten hold approximately 25% of the sample, which has 25,000 to 30,000 distinct CDR3 sequences, around 7% seen once. The receptor comes from a male donor with early-stage non-small cell lung cancer. The starting material was lung tumor tissue, obtained at surgery.

CDR3 DNA: TGCAGTGCAGTATACGGGACAGGGGTTGAGAATGAGCAGTTCTTC. Translated, it gives CSAVYGTGVENEQFF. The chain links TRBV20-1 to TRBJ2-1; 10 bases fit TRBD1. Germline loops: CDR1 DFQATT, CDR2 SNEGSKA (reference sequence). Trimming removed 6 bases from V and 7 bases from J; junction bases left unmatched: 12. CDR3 size: 15 residues.